The clone carrying this T cell receptor beta chain is labeled large. This entry is derived from a study of blood T cell repertoires in COVID-19. Overall study: COVID-19 samples from acute and convalescent phases originated in the United States, Italy and Spain.

Original processing notes: Reference gene primer amplification gave estimated nucleated cell counts. Generated by immunoSEQ multiplex PCR, the TCRdb table keeps only in-frame clones and is missing some. V, J and clone size were drawn from that table, and D and trimming were deduced from the DNA. This sample has about 11,000 clones, with 80% to 90% found just once. V was clipped by 3 bases and J by 5 bases; unmatched bases: 13. The CDR3 has 17 amino acids. Germline values: CDR1 WNHNN, CDR2 SYGVQD (reference sequence). The receptor was derived from a human donor in a cohort sampled during active COVID-19. The V call is TRBV10-1, the J call TRBJ2-1; 7 nucleotides match TRBD2. Specimen: peripheral blood. The CDR3 sequence is CASSEVGAGEKNNEQFF. The DNA of the CDR3 is TGCGCCAGCAGTGAAGTAGGGGCGGGAGAGAAAAACAATGAGCAGTTCTTC.